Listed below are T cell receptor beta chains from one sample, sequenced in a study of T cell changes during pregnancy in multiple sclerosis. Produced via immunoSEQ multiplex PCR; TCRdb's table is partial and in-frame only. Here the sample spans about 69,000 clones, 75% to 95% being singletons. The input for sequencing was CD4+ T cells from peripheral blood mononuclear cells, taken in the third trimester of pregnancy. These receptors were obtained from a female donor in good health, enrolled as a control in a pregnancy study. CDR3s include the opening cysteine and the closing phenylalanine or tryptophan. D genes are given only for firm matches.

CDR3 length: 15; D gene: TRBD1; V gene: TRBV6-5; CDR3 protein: CASSLQGATNEKLFF
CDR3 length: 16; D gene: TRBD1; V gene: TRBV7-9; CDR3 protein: CASSLGGTDLNQPQHF
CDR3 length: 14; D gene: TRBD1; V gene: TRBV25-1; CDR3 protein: CASSDMAGGYEQYF
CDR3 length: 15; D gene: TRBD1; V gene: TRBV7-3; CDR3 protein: CASSLLGGDNGELFF
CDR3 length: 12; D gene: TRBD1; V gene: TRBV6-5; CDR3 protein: CASGDSQETQYF
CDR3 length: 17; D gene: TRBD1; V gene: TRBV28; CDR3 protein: CASSLSGQGALGYGYTF
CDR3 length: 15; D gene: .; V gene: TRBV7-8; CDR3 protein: CASSLWRVSYNEQFF
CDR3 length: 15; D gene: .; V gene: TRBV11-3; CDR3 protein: CASSLGRLSTDTQYF
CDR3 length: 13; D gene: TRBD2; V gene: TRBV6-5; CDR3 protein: CASSRTSRDTQYF
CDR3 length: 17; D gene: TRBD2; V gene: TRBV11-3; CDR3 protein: CASSYLGGGANTGELFF
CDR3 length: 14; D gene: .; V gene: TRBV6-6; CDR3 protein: CASSYPHSGNTIYF
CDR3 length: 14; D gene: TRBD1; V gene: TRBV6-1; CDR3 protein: CASRLDRGRDTQYF
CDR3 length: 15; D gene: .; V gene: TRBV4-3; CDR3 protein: CASRREITGTDEQFF
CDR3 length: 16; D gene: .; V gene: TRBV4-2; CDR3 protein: CASSQDFGGDPDTQYF
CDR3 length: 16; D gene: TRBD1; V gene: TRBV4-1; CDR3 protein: CASSQVLGQGTYEQYF
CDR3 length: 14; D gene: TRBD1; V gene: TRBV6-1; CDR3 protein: CASTGTGGNQPQHF
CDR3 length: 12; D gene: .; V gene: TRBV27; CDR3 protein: CASSGYNTEAFF
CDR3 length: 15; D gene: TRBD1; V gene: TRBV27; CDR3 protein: CASSPGTEPNSPLHF
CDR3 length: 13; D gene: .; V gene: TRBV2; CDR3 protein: CASKGVSNQPQHF
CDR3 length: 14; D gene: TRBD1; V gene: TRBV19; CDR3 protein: CASSIRQGAEKLFF
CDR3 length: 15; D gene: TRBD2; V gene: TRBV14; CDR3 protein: CASSQNEVAGGTQYF
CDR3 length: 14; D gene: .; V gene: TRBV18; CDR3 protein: CASSPPTRTYEQYF
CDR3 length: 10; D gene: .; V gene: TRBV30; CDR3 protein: CAWSRNEQFF
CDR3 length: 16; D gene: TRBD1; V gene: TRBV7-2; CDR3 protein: CASSEQQGDSGNTIYF
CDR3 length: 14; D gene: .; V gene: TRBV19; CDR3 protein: CAVQGRSTNEKLFF
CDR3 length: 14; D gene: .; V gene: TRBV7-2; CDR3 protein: CASSPDRRQETQYF
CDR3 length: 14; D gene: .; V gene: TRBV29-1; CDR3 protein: CSALDSRSGNTIYF